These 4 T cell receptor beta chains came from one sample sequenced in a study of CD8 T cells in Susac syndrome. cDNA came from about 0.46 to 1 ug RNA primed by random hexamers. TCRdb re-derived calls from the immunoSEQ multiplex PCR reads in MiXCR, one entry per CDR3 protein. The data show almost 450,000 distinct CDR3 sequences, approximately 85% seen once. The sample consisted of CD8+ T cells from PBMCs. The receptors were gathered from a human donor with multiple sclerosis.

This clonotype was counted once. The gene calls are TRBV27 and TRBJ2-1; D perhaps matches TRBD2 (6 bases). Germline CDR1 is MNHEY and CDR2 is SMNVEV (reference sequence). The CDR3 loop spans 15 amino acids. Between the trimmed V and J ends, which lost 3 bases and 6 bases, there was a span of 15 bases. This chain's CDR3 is CASSLGAGAGNEQFF. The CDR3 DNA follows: TGTGCCAGCAGTTTGGGAGCGGGCGCCGGCAATGAGCAGTTCTTC.

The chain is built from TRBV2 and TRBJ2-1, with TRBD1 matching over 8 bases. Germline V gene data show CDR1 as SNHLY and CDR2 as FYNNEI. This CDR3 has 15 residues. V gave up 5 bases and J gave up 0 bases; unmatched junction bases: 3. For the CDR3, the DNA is TGTGCCAGCAGTCGGACAGGGAGCTCCTACAATGAGCAGTTCTTC. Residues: CASSRTGSSYNEQFF.

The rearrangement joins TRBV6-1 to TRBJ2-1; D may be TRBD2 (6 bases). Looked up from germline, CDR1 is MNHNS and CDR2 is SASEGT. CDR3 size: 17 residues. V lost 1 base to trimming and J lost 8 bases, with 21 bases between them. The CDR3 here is CASSEVPVGTGVDEQFF. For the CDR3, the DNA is TGTGCCAGCAGTGAAGTCCCAGTTGGGACTGGGGTGGATGAGCAGTTCTTC.

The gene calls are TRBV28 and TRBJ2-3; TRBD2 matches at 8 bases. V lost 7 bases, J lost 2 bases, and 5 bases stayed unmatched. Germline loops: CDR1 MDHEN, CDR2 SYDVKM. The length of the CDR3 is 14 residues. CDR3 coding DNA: TGTGCCAGCAAAGAGGGACTAGTCACAGATACGCAGTATTTT. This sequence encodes CASKEGLVTDTQYF. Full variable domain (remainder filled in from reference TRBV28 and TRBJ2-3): DVKVTQSSRYLVKRTGEKVFLECVQDMDHENMFWYRQDPGLGLRLIYFSYDVKMKEKGDIPEGYSVSREKKERFSLILESASTNQTSMYLCASKEGLVTDTQYFGPGTRLTVL.